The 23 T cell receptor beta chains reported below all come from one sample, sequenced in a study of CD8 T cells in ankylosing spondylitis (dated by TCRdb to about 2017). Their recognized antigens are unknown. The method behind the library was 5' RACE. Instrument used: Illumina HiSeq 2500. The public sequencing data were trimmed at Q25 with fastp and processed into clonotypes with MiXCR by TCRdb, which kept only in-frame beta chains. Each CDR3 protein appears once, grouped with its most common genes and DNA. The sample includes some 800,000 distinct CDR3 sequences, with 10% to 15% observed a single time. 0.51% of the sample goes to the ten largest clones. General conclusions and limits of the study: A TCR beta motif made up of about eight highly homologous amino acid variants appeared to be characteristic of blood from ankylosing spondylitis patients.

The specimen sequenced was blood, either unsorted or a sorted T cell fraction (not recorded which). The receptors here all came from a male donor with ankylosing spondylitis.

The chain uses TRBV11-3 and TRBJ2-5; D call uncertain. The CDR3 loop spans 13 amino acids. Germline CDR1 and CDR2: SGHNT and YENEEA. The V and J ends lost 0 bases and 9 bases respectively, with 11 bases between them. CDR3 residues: CASSLDFRTPQYF. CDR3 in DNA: TGTGCCAGCAGCTTAGATTTCCGAACGCCCCAGTACTTC.

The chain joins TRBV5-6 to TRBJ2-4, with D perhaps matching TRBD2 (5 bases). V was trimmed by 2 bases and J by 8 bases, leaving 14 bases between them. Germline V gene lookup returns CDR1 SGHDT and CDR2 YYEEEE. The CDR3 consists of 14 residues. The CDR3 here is CASSFGVAEDIQYF. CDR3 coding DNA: TGTGCCAGCAGCTTCGGGGTTGCGGAGGACATTCAGTACTTC. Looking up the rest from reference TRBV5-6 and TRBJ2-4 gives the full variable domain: DAGVTQSPTHLIKTRGQQVTLRCSPKSGHDTVSWYQQALGQGPQFIFQYYEEEERQRGNFPDRFSGHQFPNYSSELNVNALLLGDSALYLCASSFGVAEDIQYFGAGTRLSVL.

CDR3 amino acids: CASSFSRGNGNEQFF. The CDR3, as DNA: TGTGCCAGCAGCTTCTCCCGCGGAAACGGAAATGAGCAGTTCTTC. This sequence joins TRBV7-2 and TRBJ2-1; D gene unclear. V dropped 3 bases and J dropped 7 bases, with 16 bases sitting between them. CDR1 is SGHTA, CDR2 FQGNSA, per germline. This CDR3 spans 15 amino acids.

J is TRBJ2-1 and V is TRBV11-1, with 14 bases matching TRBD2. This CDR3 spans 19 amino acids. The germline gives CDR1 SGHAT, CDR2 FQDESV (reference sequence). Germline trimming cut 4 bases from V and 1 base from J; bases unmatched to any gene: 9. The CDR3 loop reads CASSSGTSGGVGSYNEQFF. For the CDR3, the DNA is TGTGCCAGCAGCTCAGGGACTAGCGGGGGAGTCGGATCCTACAATGAGCAGTTCTTC.

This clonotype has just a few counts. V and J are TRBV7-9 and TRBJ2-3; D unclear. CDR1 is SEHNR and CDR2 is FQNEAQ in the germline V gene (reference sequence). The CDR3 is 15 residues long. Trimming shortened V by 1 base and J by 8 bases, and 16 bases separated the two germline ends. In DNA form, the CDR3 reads TGTGCCAGCAGCTTAGGAGTGGTGACACCTCCTACGCAGTATTTT. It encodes CASSLGVVTPPTQYF.

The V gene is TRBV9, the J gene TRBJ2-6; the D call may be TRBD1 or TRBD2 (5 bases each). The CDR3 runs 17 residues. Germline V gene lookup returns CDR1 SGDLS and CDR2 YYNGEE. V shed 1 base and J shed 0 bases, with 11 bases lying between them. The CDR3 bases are TGTGCCAGCAGCGTAAGTTCAGGGAGCTCTGGGGCCAACGTCCTGACTTTC. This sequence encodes CASSVSSGSSGANVLTF. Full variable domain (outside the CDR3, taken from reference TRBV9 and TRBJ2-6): DSGVTQTPKHLITATGQRVTLRCSPRSGDLSVYWYQQSLDQGLQFLIQYYNGEERAKGNILERFSAQQFPDLHSELNLSSLELGDSALYFCASSVSSGSSGANVLTFGAGSRLTVL.

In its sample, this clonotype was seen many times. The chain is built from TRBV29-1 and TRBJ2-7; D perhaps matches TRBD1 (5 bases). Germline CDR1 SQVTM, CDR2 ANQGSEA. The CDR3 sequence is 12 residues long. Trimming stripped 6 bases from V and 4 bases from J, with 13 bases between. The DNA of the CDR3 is TGCAGCGTGAGGACATCTTTTTACGAGCAGTACTTC. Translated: CSVRTSFYEQYF.

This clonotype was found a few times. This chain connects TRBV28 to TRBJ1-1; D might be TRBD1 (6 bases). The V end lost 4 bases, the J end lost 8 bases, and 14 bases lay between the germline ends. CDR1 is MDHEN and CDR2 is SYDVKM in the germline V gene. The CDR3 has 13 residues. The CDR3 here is CASSSQDRFEAFF. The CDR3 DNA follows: TGTGCCAGCAGTTCCCAGGACAGATTCGAAGCTTTCTTT.

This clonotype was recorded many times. CDR3 bases: TGTGCCAGCAGCTGGGCATGGGGGACCTACAATGAGCAGTTCTTC. It codes for CASSWAWGTYNEQFF. The V and J genes are TRBV14 and TRBJ2-1, with D perhaps given as TRBD1 or TRBD2 (5 bases each). Trimming removed 5 bases at V and 2 bases at J, with 13 bases between. This CDR3 comprises 15 residues. Germline V lookup: CDR1 SGHDN, CDR2 FVKESK.

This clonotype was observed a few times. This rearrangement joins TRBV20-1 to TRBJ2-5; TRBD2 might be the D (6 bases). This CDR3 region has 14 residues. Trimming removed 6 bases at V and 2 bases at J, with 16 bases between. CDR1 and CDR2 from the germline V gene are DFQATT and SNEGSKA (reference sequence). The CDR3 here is CSARIGRRQETQYF. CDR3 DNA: TGCAGTGCCAGGATAGGGAGGCGGCAAGAGACCCAGTACTTC.

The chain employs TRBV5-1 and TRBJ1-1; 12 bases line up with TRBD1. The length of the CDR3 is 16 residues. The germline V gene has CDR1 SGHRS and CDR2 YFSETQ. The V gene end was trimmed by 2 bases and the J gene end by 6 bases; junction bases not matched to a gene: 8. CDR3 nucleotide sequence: TGCGCCAGCAGCTTTAGTCCAGGGACAGGGGGCCCTGAAGCTTTCTTT. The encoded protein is CASSFSPGTGGPEAFF.

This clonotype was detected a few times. CDR3 in amino acids: CASSSGGYSGNTIYF. DNA of the CDR3: TGTGCCAGCAGCTCTGGGGGCTACTCTGGAAACACCATATATTTT. V usage is TRBV9 and J usage is TRBJ1-3; TRBD1 is a possible D gene (6 bases). Germline CDR1 SGDLS, CDR2 YYNGEE. The CDR3 runs 15 residues. Trimming left V 4 bases short and J 0 bases short, with 11 bases between.

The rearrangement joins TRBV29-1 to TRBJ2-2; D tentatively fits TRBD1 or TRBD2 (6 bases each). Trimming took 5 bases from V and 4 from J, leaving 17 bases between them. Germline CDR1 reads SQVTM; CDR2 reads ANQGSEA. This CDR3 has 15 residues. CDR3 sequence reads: CSVRRDTQGTGELFF. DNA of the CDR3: TGCAGCGTTCGGCGGGACACCCAGGGCACCGGGGAGCTGTTTTTT.

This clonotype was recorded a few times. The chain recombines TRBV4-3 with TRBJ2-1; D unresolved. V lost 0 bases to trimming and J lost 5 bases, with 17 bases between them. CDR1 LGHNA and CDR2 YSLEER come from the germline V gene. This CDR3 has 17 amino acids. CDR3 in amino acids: CASSQDLRPKTDNEQFF. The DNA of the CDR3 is TGCGCCAGCAGCCAAGATCTGAGACCGAAAACCGACAATGAGCAGTTCTTC.

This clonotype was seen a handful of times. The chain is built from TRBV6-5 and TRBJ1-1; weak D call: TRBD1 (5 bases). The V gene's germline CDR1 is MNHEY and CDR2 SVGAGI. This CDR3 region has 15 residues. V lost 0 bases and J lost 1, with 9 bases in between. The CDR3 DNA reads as TGTGCCAGCAGTTACTCCGGGGCCTCGAACACTGAAGCTTTCTTT. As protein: CASSYSGASNTEAFF.

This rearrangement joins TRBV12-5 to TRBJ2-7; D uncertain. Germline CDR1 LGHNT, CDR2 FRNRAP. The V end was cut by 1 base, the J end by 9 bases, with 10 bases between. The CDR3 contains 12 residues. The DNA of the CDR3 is TGTGCTAGTGGTTTGGACCTTTTGGGGCAGTACTTC. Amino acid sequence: CASGLDLLGQYF.

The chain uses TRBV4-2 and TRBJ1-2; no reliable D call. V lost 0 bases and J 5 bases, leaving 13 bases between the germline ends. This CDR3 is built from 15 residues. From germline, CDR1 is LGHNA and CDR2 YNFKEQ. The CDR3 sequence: CASSQDLTQFYGYTF. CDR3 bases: TGTGCCAGCAGCCAAGATCTAACACAGTTTTATGGCTACACCTTC.

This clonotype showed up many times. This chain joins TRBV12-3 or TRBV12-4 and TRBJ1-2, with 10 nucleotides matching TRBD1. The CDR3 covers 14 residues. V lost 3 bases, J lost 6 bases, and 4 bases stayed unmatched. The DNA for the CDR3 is TGTGCCAGCAGTTTTCTGGACAGGGGGAATGGCTACACCTTC. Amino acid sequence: CASSFLDRGNGYTF.

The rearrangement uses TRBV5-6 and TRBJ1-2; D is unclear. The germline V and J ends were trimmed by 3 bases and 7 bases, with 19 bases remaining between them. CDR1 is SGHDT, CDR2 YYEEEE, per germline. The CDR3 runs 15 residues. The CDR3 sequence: CASSSPEGHDFGYTF. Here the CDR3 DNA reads TGTGCCAGCAGCTCGCCAGAGGGTCACGACTTTGGCTACACCTTC.

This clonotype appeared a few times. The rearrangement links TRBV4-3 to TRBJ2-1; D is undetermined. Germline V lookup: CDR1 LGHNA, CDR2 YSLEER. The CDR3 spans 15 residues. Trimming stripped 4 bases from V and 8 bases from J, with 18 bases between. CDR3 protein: CASSLNRDMGDEQFF. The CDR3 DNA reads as TGCGCCAGCAGCCTCAACCGTGATATGGGCGATGAGCAGTTCTTC.

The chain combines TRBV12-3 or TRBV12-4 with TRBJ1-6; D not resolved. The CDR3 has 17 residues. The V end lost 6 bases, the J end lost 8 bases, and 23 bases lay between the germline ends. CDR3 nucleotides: TGTGCCAGCAGCCTTGGGCAGCGGGGTGCAAAAGATTCACCCCTCCACTTT. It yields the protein CASSLGQRGAKDSPLHF.

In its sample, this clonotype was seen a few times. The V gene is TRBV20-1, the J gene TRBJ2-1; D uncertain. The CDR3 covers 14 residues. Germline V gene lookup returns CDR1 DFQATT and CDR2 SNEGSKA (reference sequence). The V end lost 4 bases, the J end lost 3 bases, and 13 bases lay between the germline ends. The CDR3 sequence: CSATVPIFYNEQFF. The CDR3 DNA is TGCAGTGCTACGGTACCGATATTCTACAATGAGCAGTTCTTC.

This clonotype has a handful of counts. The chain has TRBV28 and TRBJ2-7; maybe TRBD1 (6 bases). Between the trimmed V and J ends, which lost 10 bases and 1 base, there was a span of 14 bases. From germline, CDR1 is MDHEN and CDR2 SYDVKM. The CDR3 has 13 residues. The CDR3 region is CATGVGGSYEQYF. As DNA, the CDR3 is TGTGCCACCGGAGTAGGGGGTTCCTACGAGCAGTACTTC.